This is a list of T cell receptor beta chains from one sample in a study of blood T cells in healthy people across ages. Using its own MiXCR run on the 5' RACE reads, TCRdb lists one record per CDR3 protein. The repertoire includes about 1.5 million distinct CDR3 sequences, 40% to 45% of them detected once, and about 4% sits in the top ten. Material for sequencing was blood. The source is a woman between 18 and 29 years old in good health. CDR3s include the opening cysteine and the closing phenylalanine or tryptophan. D genes are given only for firm matches. A clone size is listed for some rows: how often the clone was seen (once, few, many), or a class if it is expanded.

length	V	D	size	J	CDR3	DNA
12	TRBV7-2	NA	many	TRBJ2-3	CASSSYTDTQYF	TGTGCCAGCAGCTCCTACACAGATACGCAGTATTTT
17	TRBV7-8	TRBD2	few	TRBJ2-3	CASSLSGTSGNKDTQYF	TGTGCCAGCAGCCTCTCCGGGACTAGCGGTAACAAAGATACGCAGTATTTT
15	TRBV20-1	TRBD2	NA	TRBJ2-3	CSARVDGRAPDTQYF	TGCAGTGCTAGGGTTGACGGGAGGGCGCCAGATACGCAGTATTTT
12	TRBV10-3	NA	NA	TRBJ1-2	CAISEGGVGYTF	TGTGCCATCAGTGAGGGGGGGGTCGGCTACACCTTC
14	TRBV24-1	NA	NA	TRBJ2-7	CATSARRGAHGQYF	TGTGCCACCAGTGCCCGAAGGGGGGCCCACGGGCAGTACTTC
14	TRBV12-3/TRBV12-4	NA	once	TRBJ1-1	CSSRPTDSNTEAFF	TGTTCCAGCAGACCGACAGATTCGAACACTGAAGCTTTCTTT
15	TRBV7-9	TRBD2	few	TRBJ2-7	CASSAVTSGSHEQYF	TGTGCCAGCAGCGCCGTGACTAGCGGGTCCCACGAGCAGTACTTC
18	TRBV6-7	TRBD2	NA	TRBJ2-3	CASSYKGLAGPSTDTQYF	TGTGCCAGCAGTTACAAAGGACTAGCGGGACCTAGCACAGATACGCAGTATTTT
16	TRBV4-1	TRBD2	NA	TRBJ2-5	CASSQLGLAVKETQYF	TGCGCCAGCAGCCAATTAGGACTAGCTGTGAAAGAGACCCAGTACTTC
14	TRBV12-3/TRBV12-4	NA	NA	TRBJ1-1	CASSRPGLATEAFF	TGTGCCAGCAGTCGCCCGGGACTGGCGACTGAAGCTTTCTTT
17	TRBV7-9	NA	NA	TRBJ1-2	CASSSQFTRQKNYGYTF	TGTGCCAGCAGCTCCCAATTTACTCGACAGAAAAACTATGGCTACACCTTC
15	TRBV9	NA	NA	TRBJ1-4	CASSVAGATNEKLFF	TGTGCCAGCAGCGTAGCGGGGGCAACTAATGAAAAACTGTTTTTT
16	TRBV7-9	NA	NA	TRBJ2-7	CASSLGAPGHSYEQYF	TGTGCCAGCAGCTTAGGTGCGCCGGGACACTCCTACGAGCAGTACTTC
11	TRBV6-2/TRBV6-3	NA	NA	TRBJ2-1	CASSDGAEQFF	TGCGCCAGCTCGGATGGGGCTGAGCAGTTCTTC
13	TRBV9	NA	NA	TRBJ2-1	CASNHFRCQVQFF	TGTGCCAGCAACCACTTCCGCTGTCAAGTCCAGTTCTTC
15	TRBV4-3	NA	NA	TRBJ2-3	CASSALRASTDTQYF	TGCGCCAGCAGTGCTCTGAGGGCCAGCACAGATACGCAGTATTTT
12	TRBV11-3	NA	NA	TRBJ2-1	CASSTMSNEQFF	TGTGCCAGCAGCACAATGTCGAATGAGCAGTTCTTC
15	TRBV4-3	TRBD2	NA	TRBJ2-1	CASSPTSGGYSEQFF	TGCGCCAGCAGCCCTACTAGCGGGGGGTATTCTGAGCAGTTCTTC
18	TRBV14	TRBD2	NA	TRBJ2-3	CASSQIRSSGRFVDTQYF	TGTGCCAGCAGCCAAATCCGGAGTAGCGGGAGGTTCGTCGATACGCAGTATTTT
14	TRBV27	NA	few	TRBJ2-1	CASSLSRATNEQFF	TGTGCCAGCAGTTTAAGCCGGGCCACAAATGAGCAGTTCTTC
15	TRBV3-1	NA	many	TRBJ1-1	CASRNEDGWNTEAFF	TGTGCCAGCAGGAACGAGGACGGTTGGAACACTGAAGCTTTCTTT
18	TRBV11-1	TRBD1	NA	TRBJ2-4	CASSLTSDRDLAKNIQYF	TGTGCCAGCAGCTTAACATCGGACAGGGATCTAGCCAAAAACATTCAGTACTTC
14	TRBV5-1	TRBD2	few	TRBJ2-2	CASSLAGRTGELFF	TGTGCCAGCAGCTTAGCGGGAAGGACCGGGGAGCTGTTTTTT
13	TRBV6-5	NA	NA	TRBJ2-7	CASSPRPPYEQYF	TGTGCCAGCAGTCCCAGGCCTCCCTACGAGCAGTACTTC
14	TRBV27	NA	few	TRBJ1-2	CASSLDRRVYGYTF	TGTGCCAGCAGTTTAGATAGGAGGGTCTATGGCTACACCTTC
13	TRBV29-1	NA	NA	TRBJ2-7	CNVVTGEGYEQYF	TGCAACGTTGTGACAGGGGAGGGCTACGAGCAGTACTTC
14	TRBV12-3/TRBV12-4	NA	few	TRBJ2-1	CASRSGTLYNEQFF	TGTGCCAGCAGGTCCGGGACCCTCTACAATGAGCAGTTCTTC
15	TRBV18	NA	NA	TRBJ2-3	CASSPVLPDTDTQYF	TGTGCCAGCTCGCCGGTACTACCGGACACAGATACGCAGTATTTT
16	TRBV18	TRBD1	once	TRBJ1-1	CASSPRTGIEGTEAFF	TGTGCCAGCTCACCAAGGACAGGGATAGAAGGCACTGAAGCTTTCTTT
13	TRBV3-1	NA	few	TRBJ1-1	CASSQDGRFGAFF	TGTGCCAGCAGCCAAGACGGCCGGTTCGGAGCTTTCTTT
15	TRBV9	NA	NA	TRBJ1-1	CASSVFPGGNTEAFF	TGTGCCAGCAGCGTATTTCCGGGGGGGAACACTGAAGCTTTCTTT
17	TRBV20-1	TRBD2	NA	TRBJ2-2	CSARDPSSGSKLGELFF	TGCAGTGCTAGAGATCCTTCTAGCGGGAGTAAGTTGGGGGAGCTGTTTTTT
15	TRBV15	NA	NA	TRBJ2-1	CATSKTTGDYNEQFF	TGTGCCACCAGCAAGACTACCGGGGACTACAATGAGCAGTTCTTC
12	TRBV5-1	NA	NA	TRBJ2-1	CASRPGYNEQFF	TGCGCCAGCAGGCCAGGGTACAATGAGCAGTTCTTC
13	TRBV10-3	NA	NA	TRBJ2-1	CAISKDTSGEQFF	TGTGCCATCAGTAAGGACACGTCAGGTGAGCAGTTCTTC
14	TRBV5-5	NA	NA	TRBJ1-2	CASSLVRGHYGYTF	TGTGCCAGCAGCTTGGTCCGAGGGCACTATGGCTACACCTTC
14	TRBV6-6	NA	NA	TRBJ2-7	CASRGRTSTYEQYF	TGTGCCAGCCGGGGACGGACATCCACCTACGAGCAGTACTTC
14	TRBV6-5	TRBD2	NA	TRBJ2-1	CASRLGLASNEQFF	TGTGCCAGCAGACTTGGACTAGCGTCCAATGAGCAGTTCTTC
15	TRBV5-1	NA	NA	TRBJ2-3	CASSASSPPLDTQYF	TGCGCCAGCAGCGCCTCTAGCCCCCCTTTGGATACGCAGTATTTT
17	TRBV4-3	NA	NA	TRBJ2-2	CASSQEGLEGRTGELFF	TGCGCCAGCAGCCAAGAAGGCCTCGAGGGTCGGACCGGGGAGCTGTTTTTT
12	TRBV28	TRBD1	NA	TRBJ1-4	CASSIRDRALFF	TGTGCCAGCAGTATCAGGGACAGGGCTTTGTTTTTT
14	TRBV30	NA	few	TRBJ2-7	CAWAVGSTSYEQYF	TGTGCCTGGGCCGTGGGCTCTACCTCCTACGAGCAGTACTTC
15	TRBV4-1	TRBD1	few	TRBJ1-1	CASSPPGQPNTEAFF	TGCGCCAGCAGCCCACCGGGACAGCCAAACACTGAAGCTTTCTTT
19	TRBV9	TRBD2	NA	TRBJ2-7	CASSQNPVLAGVLPHEQYF	TGTGCCAGCAGCCAAAATCCGGTTCTAGCGGGAGTTCTACCCCACGAGCAGTACTTC
11	TRBV20-1	NA	once	TRBJ2-7	CSAAASYEQYF	TGCAGTGCTGCGGCCAGCTACGAGCAGTACTTC
15	TRBV6-2/TRBV6-3	NA	few	TRBJ1-1	CASKRDDYLNTEAFF	TGTGCCAGCAAACGGGACGACTATCTGAACACTGAAGCTTTCTTT
13	TRBV7-2	NA	few	TRBJ1-4	CASSSSPNEKLFF	TGTGCCAGCAGCTCCTCCCCAAATGAAAAACTGTTTTTT
15	TRBV6-1	TRBD1	few	TRBJ1-1	CASGALRGPNTEAFF	TGTGCCAGCGGTGCGTTGAGGGGGCCGAACACTGAAGCTTTCTTT
15	TRBV27	NA	NA	TRBJ1-4	CASSRGSATNEKLFF	TGTGCCAGCAGTAGAGGGAGCGCAACTAATGAAAAACTGTTTTTT
14	TRBV5-1	NA	many	TRBJ1-2	CASSQDPFNYGYTF	TGCGCCAGCAGCCAGGATCCGTTTAACTATGGCTACACCTTC
12	TRBV6-6	NA	NA	TRBJ1-1	CASSVGQPEAFF	TGTGCCAGCAGCGTGGGACAACCTGAAGCTTTCTTT
13	TRBV3-1	NA	NA	TRBJ2-3	CASSSREVSTQYF	TGTGCCAGCAGCTCAAGGGAAGTCTCTACGCAGTATTTT
15	TRBV7-2	TRBD2	NA	TRBJ2-4	CASSHRGGGVNIQYF	TGTGCCAGCAGTCACCGGGGGGGCGGGGTAAACATTCAGTACTTC
20	TRBV6-2/TRBV6-3	NA	few	TRBJ1-4	CASSLGRSTKTPATNEKLFF	TGTGCCAGCAGTTTGGGACGGTCCACCAAAACTCCTGCAACTAATGAAAAACTGTTTTTT